This entry lists 22 T cell receptor beta chains sequenced from one sample in a study of cytomegalovirus exposure and HLA in healthy donors. The PCR contained 60 Vbeta and 13 Jbeta primers. TCRdb keeps only in-frame clones here, not all; method: immunoSEQ multiplex PCR. The profile shows some 160,000 clones, roughly 80% of them singletons. The sample taken for sequencing was PBMCs. The source of these receptors is a male donor in good health and CMV-seronegative.

The chain carries TRBV28 and TRBJ1-2; D gene ambiguous. Trimming took off 3 bases at V and 2 bases at J, with 10 bases between the two ends. Germline CDR1 MDHEN, CDR2 SYDVKM. There are 14 residues in the CDR3. CDR3 nucleotide sequence: TGTGCCAGCAGTTTCCCAGGTCTAAACTATGGCTACACCTTC. This codes for CASSFPGLNYGYTF.

This sequence joins TRBV9 and TRBJ1-6; TRBD1 aligns across 10 bases. CDR3 length equals 16 residues. Germline lookup yields CDR1 SGDLS and CDR2 YYNGEE. V lost 0 bases to trimming and J lost 8 bases; unmatched junction nucleotides: 5. CDR3 sequence: CASSVGGTGVDSPLHF. CDR3 bases: TGTGCCAGCAGCGTAGGAGGGACAGGGGTGGATTCACCCCTCCACTTT.

This clone was detected a few times. The V gene is TRBV5-1, the J gene TRBJ1-1; D is perhaps TRBD1 (6 bases). The germline V gene has CDR1 SGHRS and CDR2 YFSETQ. The CDR3 is made up of 14 amino acids. The V end lost 2 bases, the J end lost 1 base, and 9 bases lay between the germline ends. In DNA form, the CDR3 reads TGCGCCAGCAGCTTTAAGGGACAGAACACTGAAGCTTTCTTT. This translates into CASSFKGQNTEAFF.

V and J are TRBV10-2 and TRBJ1-1; 7 positions match TRBD1. Trimming removed 7 bases from V and 3 bases from J; junction bases left unmatched: 5. CDR1 and CDR2 (germline): WSHSY, SAAADI. This CDR3 region has 13 residues. The CDR3 spells CASTFDRDTEAFF. CDR3 in DNA: TGCGCCAGCACCTTCGACAGGGACACTGAAGCTTTCTTT.

The genes are TRBV15 and TRBJ2-6, with 7 bases matching TRBD2. Germline CDR1 LNHNV, CDR2 YYDKDF (reference sequence). J gave up 1 base and V 7 bases, and 10 bases lay outside the gene matches. This CDR3 has 17 amino acids. CDR3 nucleotide sequence: TGTGCCACCACGGCGGGGGTTCGGGTTTCTGGGGCCAACGTCCTGACTTTC. It specifies CATTAGVRVSGANVLTF.

This clone was counted only a few times. The V gene is TRBV5-6, the J gene TRBJ2-7, with 9 bases aligning to TRBD1. The CDR3 runs to 14 residues. Trimming cost V 4 bases and J 6 bases; bases outside gene matches: 8. Germline assignment: CDR1 SGHDT and CDR2 YYEEEE. The DNA of the CDR3 is TGTGCCAGCAGCGAAGCCGGGACAGGGAGCGAGCAGTACTTC. Its protein is CASSEAGTGSEQYF.

The chain links TRBV4-3 to TRBJ2-1; no clear D gene. CDR1 LGHNA and CDR2 YSLEER come from the germline V gene. The CDR3 totals 17 residues. Trimming cost V 0 bases and J 5 bases, with 17 bases left between them. The CDR3 is CASSQDYGTTTHNEQFF. CDR3 nucleotides: TGCGCCAGCAGCCAAGATTACGGAACTACGACCCACAATGAGCAGTTCTTC.

The chain couples TRBV9 to TRBJ1-2; D remains ambiguous. This CDR3 has 15 residues. Per germline, CDR1 SGDLS and CDR2 YYNGEE. V lost 0 bases to trimming and J lost 1 base, with 10 bases between them. DNA of the CDR3: TGTGCCAGCAGCGTAGAGGCCAGGTTTAACTATGGCTACACCTTC. Translating gives CASSVEARFNYGYTF.

The chain recombines TRBV2 with TRBJ2-2, with TRBD2 matching 10 bases. CDR1 and CDR2 from the germline V gene are SNHLY and FYNNEI. Germline trimming cut 1 base from V and 4 bases from J; bases unmatched to any gene: 3. CDR3 length: 16 amino acids. DNA for the CDR3: TGTGCCAGCAGTGAAGGGCCTAGCGGGAGCACCGGGGAGCTGTTTTTT. Translating gives CASSEGPSGSTGELFF.

The chain employs TRBV7-3 and TRBJ2-3; D is possibly TRBD2 (6 bases). V dropped 5 bases and J dropped 10 bases, with 16 bases sitting between them. Germline V gene sequence: CDR1 SGHTA, CDR2 FQGTGA. This CDR3 has 13 residues. DNA of the CDR3: TGTGCCAGCAGCCCCGCTGAGGAGGGAGCGCAGTATTTT. It codes for CASSPAEEGAQYF.

The CDR3 spells CASYGQGVHTEAFF. The CDR3, as DNA: TGTGCCAGCTATGGACAGGGGGTTCACACTGAAGCTTTCTTT. The gene calls are TRBV28 and TRBJ1-1, with 10 bases identical to TRBD1. Germline CDR1 MDHEN, CDR2 SYDVKM. The junction had 6 bases not matched to a gene; V was cut back by 8 bases and J by 3 bases. The CDR3 runs to 14 residues.

The chain couples TRBV6-5 to TRBJ2-3; 11 bases map to TRBD2. J was trimmed by 5 bases and V by 6 bases; bases with no gene match: 7. The length of the CDR3 is 15 residues. Germline values: CDR1 MNHEY, CDR2 SVGAGI. The CDR3 coding sequence is TGTGCCAGCAGCAAATATAGCGGGGGGGAAGATACGCAGTATTTT. Encoded protein: CASSKYSGGEDTQYF.

The rearrangement joins TRBV5-5 to TRBJ1-2; 8 bases match TRBD1. CDR3 size: 17 residues. Germline trimming cut 4 bases from V and 0 bases from J; bases unmatched to any gene: 11. Germline V lookup: CDR1 SGHKS, CDR2 YYEKEE (reference sequence). DNA for the CDR3: TGTGCCAGCAGCCTACGCCAGGGGGCGGCCTCTAACTATGGCTACACCTTC. The encoded protein is CASSLRQGAASNYGYTF.

In this sample, this clone turned up a few times. CDR3 loop: CASSLASAGGRFYEQYF. The CDR3 DNA sequence: TGTGCCAGCAGCTTAGCGTCAGCGGGGGGACGCTTTTACGAGCAGTACTTC. The V call is TRBV7-2, the J call TRBJ2-7, with 9 bases lining up with TRBD2. In germline, CDR1 is SGHTA, CDR2 FQGNSA. The J segment lost 4 bases and the V segment lost 0 bases, leaving 10 bases of the junction unmatched. The CDR3 is 17 amino acids.

The chain couples TRBV6-1 to TRBJ2-7; TRBD1 matches at 9 bases. V was pared by 6 bases and J by 0 bases, with 3 bases of the junction left unmatched. The CDR3 is 14 residues long. The germline gives CDR1 MNHNS, CDR2 SASEGT. The CDR3 is CASRGQGGSYEQYF. DNA of the CDR3: TGTGCCAGCAGGGGACAGGGTGGCTCCTACGAGCAGTACTTC.

The J gene is TRBJ1-1, the V gene TRBV6-5, with no clear D. V was clipped by 5 bases and J by 4 bases, with 11 bases between them. The CDR3 sequence is 13 residues long. Germline-derived CDR1 and CDR2 are MNHEY and SVGAGI. As DNA, the CDR3 is TGTGCCAGCAGTACCGGGTACGGCACTGAAGCTTTCTTT. Translating gives CASSTGYGTEAFF.

The chain uses TRBV5-1 and TRBJ2-7; 12 bases match TRBD1. The J segment lost 5 bases and the V segment lost 5 bases, leaving 2 bases of the junction unmatched. Germline loops: CDR1 SGHRS, CDR2 YFSETQ. CDR3 length: 13 amino acids. The CDR3 DNA sequence: TGCGCCAGCAGGGGACAGGGGGCTGACGAGCAGTACTTC. This translates into CASRGQGADEQYF.

In this sample, this clone turned up once. This chain uses TRBV5-1 with TRBJ2-4, with D perhaps TRBD2 (5 bases). This CDR3 contains 16 residues. Germline lookup yields CDR1 SGHRS and CDR2 YFSETQ. V was clipped by 0 bases and J by 0 bases, with 10 bases between them. The DNA for the CDR3 is TGCGCCAGCAGCTTGGATCTAGCAGTAGCCAAAAACATTCAGTACTTC. It specifies CASSLDLAVAKNIQYF.

This chain uses TRBV5-1 with TRBJ1-2; 7 bases fit TRBD1. This CDR3 spans 14 amino acids. The V gene's germline CDR1 is SGHRS and CDR2 YFSETQ. Losses at the gene ends were 0 bases for V and 4 bases for J; bases not matched to a gene: 3. CDR3 region: CASSLEAGGYGYTF. The CDR3 DNA sequence: TGCGCCAGCAGCTTGGAGGCAGGGGGCTATGGCTACACCTTC.

The V gene is TRBV18, the J gene TRBJ2-7; D call uncertain. Germline CDR1 KGHSH, CDR2 LQKENI. V was shortened by 3 bases and J by 4 bases, with 13 bases between the two germline ends. The CDR3 is 14 residues long. The CDR3 here is CASSPPSTKYEQYF. CDR3 nucleotide sequence: TGTGCCAGCTCACCGCCCAGTACGAAATACGAGCAGTACTTC.

This chain links TRBV29-1 with TRBJ2-1; weak D call: TRBD2 (6 bases). Trimming stripped 7 bases from V and 2 bases from J, with 15 bases between. The germline V gene has CDR1 SQVTM and CDR2 ANQGSEA. The CDR3 runs to 14 residues. This CDR3 reads CSAERAHPYNEQFF. CDR3 bases: TGCAGCGCAGAGCGGGCCCATCCCTACAATGAGCAGTTCTTC.

The chain carries TRBV28 and TRBJ2-7, with D unclear. CDR1 and CDR2 (germline): MDHEN, SYDVKM. The V end lost 3 bases, the J end lost 2 bases, and 2 bases lay between the germline ends. The CDR3 has 11 residues. This CDR3 reads CASSFAYEQYF. The DNA for the CDR3 is TGTGCCAGCAGTTTCGCCTACGAGCAGTACTTC. The complete variable domain, with remaining parts taken from reference TRBV28 and TRBJ2-7, reads DVKVTQSSRYLVKRTGEKVFLECVQDMDHENMFWYRQDPGLGLRLIYFSYDVKMKEKGDIPEGYSVSREKKERFSLILESASTNQTSMYLCASSFAYEQYFGPGTRLTVT.